A single sample gave rise to the 21 T cell receptor beta chains below, sequenced in a study of T cell repertoires in cytomegalovirus infection (dated by TCRdb to between 2018 and 2020). Sequencing relied on an Illumina HiSeq 1500. TCRdb's own reprocessing of the public reads used fastp at Q25 and MiXCR and kept productive beta chains. All rows with the same CDR3 protein become a single entry with the most common DNA and genes. This sample gives more than 250,000 distinct CDR3 sequences in total; roughly an eighth of them show up just once. The top ten clonotypes cover 8.5% to 9% of the sample. Material: PBMCs. The receptor set was obtained from a human donor in good health (CMV status not recorded). Some clones in this sample may be carry-over from other donors' samples.

The genes are TRBV2 and TRBJ2-3; 7 bases are shared with TRBD2. The V gene's germline CDR1 is SNHLY and CDR2 FYNNEI. This CDR3 is 15 amino acids long. Unmatched junction bases numbered 8, after V lost 8 bases and J lost 0 bases. The CDR3 loop is CASPRVGGSTDTQYF. The CDR3 DNA reads as TGTGCCAGCCCCCGGGTGGGGGGGAGCACAGATACGCAGTATTTT.

This rearrangement joins TRBV20-1 to TRBJ1-5, with a weak D call TRBD1 (6 bases). The CDR3 runs to 16 residues. Trimming removed 3 bases at V and 0 bases at J, with 15 bases between. Germline V gene data show CDR1 as DFQATT and CDR2 as SNEGSKA (reference sequence). CDR3 nucleotide sequence: TGCAGTGCTAGCTCGGGAGGGGGGCTTAGCAATCAGCCCCAGCATTTT. Amino acid sequence: CSASSGGGLSNQPQHF.

This clonotype was detected a few times. V and J are TRBV10-3 and TRBJ1-1, with D possibly matching TRBD1 (6 bases). The V end lost 4 bases, the J end lost 10 bases, and 13 bases lay between the germline ends. CDR1 ENHRY and CDR2 SYGVKD come from the germline V gene. The CDR3 consists of 12 residues. CDR3 sequence reads: CAISGEGRGAFF. The CDR3 DNA sequence: TGTGCCATCAGTGGGGAAGGCAGGGGAGCTTTCTTT.

This clonotype was picked up a small number of times. The gene calls are TRBV20-1 and TRBJ2-1; D unclear. The CDR3 runs to 13 residues. Germline assignment: CDR1 DFQATT and CDR2 SNEGSKA (reference sequence). The germline V and J ends were trimmed by 0 bases and 9 bases, with 12 bases remaining between them. The CDR3 DNA is TGCAGTGCTAGAGATCGGGTGGAGATTGAGCAGTTCTTC. As protein: CSARDRVEIEQFF.

V gene TRBV14 combines with J gene TRBJ1-1; 7 bases are shared with TRBD1. This CDR3 contains 16 residues. Germline assignment: CDR1 SGHDN and CDR2 FVKESK. Unmatched junction bases numbered 17, after V lost 2 bases and J lost 11 bases. CDR3 sequence reads: CASSQSIVVPGQRAFF. For the CDR3, the DNA is TGTGCCAGCAGCCAATCTATCGTGGTGCCGGGACAGCGGGCTTTCTTT.

J is TRBJ2-3 and V is TRBV20-1; 10 bases are shared with TRBD2. V trimming: 3 bases; J trimming: 3 bases; junction bases outside the gene matches: 6. The CDR3 contains 15 residues. The germline V gene has CDR1 DFQATT and CDR2 SNEGSKA (reference sequence). The CDR3 reads CSARAGSGGTDTQYF. CDR3 sequence (DNA): TGCAGTGCTAGGGCTGGTAGCGGGGGGACAGATACGCAGTATTTT.

The chain is built from TRBV20-1 and TRBJ2-7; D possibly uses TRBD1 or TRBD2 (5 bases each). The CDR3 extends over 13 amino acids. Trimming pared 8 bases from V and 0 bases from J, leaving 14 bases between. Germline V CDR1 and CDR2: DFQATT, SNEGSKA (reference sequence). In DNA form, the CDR3 reads TGCAGTCGACTCCGGGACGACTCCTACGAGCAGTACTTC. Translation: CSRLRDDSYEQYF.

The chain recombines TRBV10-3 with TRBJ2-2; D is perhaps TRBD1 (5 bases). V lost 4 bases, J lost 5 bases, and 11 bases lay in between. The CDR3 has 14 residues. Germline CDR1 and CDR2: ENHRY and SYGVKD. The CDR3 spells CAISVQGSTGELFF. Here the CDR3 DNA reads TGTGCCATCAGTGTTCAGGGCTCAACCGGGGAGCTGTTTTTT.

In its sample, this clonotype was seen a few times. The chain is built from TRBV25-1 and TRBJ1-6, with D possibly being TRBD1 (5 bases). Germline lookup yields CDR1 MGHDK and CDR2 SYGVNS. This CDR3 has 11 amino acids. Trimming took 7 bases from V and 15 from J, leaving 13 bases between them. This CDR3 is CASIGVRGLHF. The CDR3 DNA reads as TGTGCCAGCATAGGGGTACGGGGCCTCCACTTT.

This chain joins TRBV28 and TRBJ2-5; 7 bases fit TRBD1. V dropped 6 bases and J dropped 6; count of bases not matched to a gene: 10. The germline V gene has CDR1 MDHEN and CDR2 SYDVKM. The CDR3 runs to 14 residues. CDR3 sequence reads: CASSTPGTAKTQYF. The CDR3 nucleotides read TGTGCCAGCAGCACTCCCGGGACAGCAAAGACCCAGTACTTC.

The chain employs TRBV6-5 and TRBJ1-6, with D maybe TRBD1 (5 bases). The CDR3 runs to 15 residues. V lost 6 bases to trimming and J lost 8 bases, with 17 bases between them. The germline V gene has CDR1 MNHEY and CDR2 SVGAGI. The CDR3 nucleotides are TGTGCCAGCAGCCCCCCGGCAGGGAACTATTCACCCCTCCACTTT. Amino acid sequence: CASSPPAGNYSPLHF.

This clonotype was counted between two and nine times. The germline gene is not matched at one end of the junction; a read error may be the cause. The chain recombines TRBV6-1 with TRBJ2-2; D remains ambiguous. From germline, CDR1 is MNHNS and CDR2 SASEGT. CDR3 length: 13 residues. CDR3 bases: TGTGCCAGCAGGGAAGTGAATACCGGGGAGCTGTTTTTT. Protein sequence: CASREVNTGELFF.

This clonotype has ten or more counts. This chain links TRBV7-9 with TRBJ1-5, with D possibly matching TRBD1 (5 bases). CDR1 is SEHNR, CDR2 FQNEAQ, per germline (reference sequence). Between the trimmed V and J ends, which lost 1 base and 5 bases, there was a span of 6 bases. The CDR3 totals 13 residues. The CDR3 reads CASSLEGDQPQHF. The CDR3 DNA reads TGTGCCAGCAGCTTAGAAGGGGATCAGCCCCAGCATTTT.

The gene calls are TRBV27 and TRBJ2-5; the D is unclear. Germline-derived CDR1 and CDR2 are MNHEY and SMNVEV (reference sequence). CDR3 length: 13 amino acids. The V and J ends lost 6 bases and 4 bases respectively, with 12 bases between them. The CDR3 region has the DNA TGTGCCAGCAGCCCGGACGTCCGAGAGACCCAGTACTTC. As protein: CASSPDVRETQYF.

This chain connects TRBV6-5 to TRBJ2-1; TRBD2 matches at 8 bases. There are 15 residues in the CDR3. V was pared by 5 bases and J by 3 bases, with 6 bases of the junction left unmatched. Germline V lookup: CDR1 MNHEY, CDR2 SVGAGI. This CDR3 is CASSKPGLDYNEQFF. CDR3 bases: TGTGCCAGCAGTAAACCGGGACTAGACTACAATGAGCAGTTCTTC.

This clonotype has just a few counts. The J gene is TRBJ2-2, the V gene TRBV14, with D possibly matching TRBD2 (6 bases). CDR1 SGHDN and CDR2 FVKESK come from the germline V gene. Trimming took 5 bases from V and 0 from J, leaving 13 bases between them. The CDR3 covers 16 residues. The CDR3 bases are TGTGCCAGCAGCGCGCTAGCGAGCGCGAACACCGGGGAGCTGTTTTTT. It codes for CASSALASANTGELFF.

This clonotype was recorded many times. The rearrangement links TRBV7-9 to TRBJ1-1, with a possible D match to TRBD1 (6 bases). The CDR3 length is 14 residues. Trimming took off 1 base at V and 4 bases at J, with 10 bases between the two ends. Germline CDR1 is SEHNR and CDR2 is FQNEAQ (reference sequence). CDR3 in DNA: TGTGCCAGCAGCTTAGTTGGGGGGGCCACTGAAGCTTTCTTT. Amino acid sequence: CASSLVGGATEAFF.

There are many counts of this clonotype. This chain connects TRBV10-3 to TRBJ2-1, with D maybe TRBD1 (6 bases). Trimming removed 5 bases at V and 6 bases at J, with 17 bases between. The CDR3 spans 15 residues. Germline loops: CDR1 ENHRY, CDR2 SYGVKD. The CDR3 DNA sequence: TGTGCCATCAGTACCCAGGGATTACAGGGCAATGAGCAGTTCTTC. As protein: CAISTQGLQGNEQFF.

This clonotype was detected a few times. The chain carries TRBV5-1 and TRBJ2-1; TRBD1 matches 8 bases. With V trimmed by 1 base and J by 3 bases, 3 bases remained unmatched. The CDR3 is made up of 15 amino acids. In germline, CDR1 is SGHRS, CDR2 YFSETQ. CDR3 nucleotides: TGCGCCAGCAGCTTGTCAGGGGGCGACTACAATGAGCAGTTCTTC. Its translation is CASSLSGGDYNEQFF.

This clonotype has at least ten counts. The J gene is TRBJ1-1, the V gene TRBV29-1, with D hard to call. This CDR3 region has 13 residues. V lost 7 bases and J 0 bases, leaving 12 bases between the germline ends. CDR1 and CDR2 from the germline V gene are SQVTM and ANQGSEA. The CDR3 region has the DNA TGCAGCGGTGTATTGTGGGTGAACACTGAAGCTTTCTTT. It specifies CSGVLWVNTEAFF.

The genes are TRBV7-9 and TRBJ1-6; 9 bases match TRBD1. Germline lookup yields CDR1 SEHNR and CDR2 FQNEAQ (reference sequence). The CDR3 length is 14 residues. With V trimmed by 6 bases and J by 7 bases, 4 bases remained unmatched. The CDR3 DNA is TGTGCCAGCAGTGGAACAGGGGGCAATTCACCCCTCCACTTT. Encoded protein: CASSGTGGNSPLHF. The full variable domain, rest sourced from reference TRBV7-9 and TRBJ1-6, is DTGVSQNPRHKITKRGQNVTFRCDPISEHNRLYWYRQTLGQGPEFLTYFQNEAQLEKSRLLSDRFSAERPKGSFSTLEIQRTEQGDSAMYLCASSGTGGNSPLHFGNGTRLTVT.